This TCR beta chain was captured in a study of T cell responses to AZD1222 COVID-19 vaccine. Points on this clone: Its matching antigen is unknown.

Overall study findings and caveats: There were repertoire samples only from the period after the peak T cell response.

The CDR3 totals 16 residues. CDR1 and CDR2 from the germline V gene are LGHNA and YSLEER. V dropped 5 bases and J dropped 9; count of bases not matched to a gene: 10. The table came from immunoSEQ multiplex PCR; TCRdb's copy has only in-frame clones and leaves some out. The table has approximately 150,000 clones, more than 85% seen once. This specimen consisted of peripheral blood, obtained on day 0 of AZD1222 vaccination. The sequence was obtained from an adult in good health. The chain employs TRBV4-3 and TRBJ1-6, with 10 bases fitting TRBD1. The CDR3 loop reads CASSVGTGEIGSPLHF. DNA for the CDR3: TGCGCCAGCAGCGTCGGGACAGGGGAGATCGGTTCACCCCTCCACTTT.